The table lists the clone carrying this T cell receptor beta chain with a few counts. Its antigen is as yet unknown. A read error is possible here, since a much larger clone lies one base away. CDR1 and CDR2 (germline): MNHEY, SVGEGT. V was clipped by 6 bases and J by 6 bases, with 8 bases between them. This CDR3 has 11 residues. The data were taken from a study of blood T cells in healthy people across ages. Donors were healthy Caucasian individuals from Russia aged roughly 6 to 100. The authors drew around 9.3 milliliters of peripheral blood from each donor. Findings of the study overall: Conclusively comparing naive with antigen-experienced cells was impossible with unsorted PBMCs.

Through a sample-barcoded 5' primer and a J-beta primer mix, a second PCR was run for 7 to 11 cycles. At least 3 million CDR3-containing paired-end reads were obtained per sample. One entry per CDR3 protein, called by TCRdb with MiXCR from the 5' RACE reads. The sample includes some 1,800,000 distinct CDR3 sequences, around 40% of them seen just once. This chain joins TRBV6-2 or TRBV6-3 and TRBJ1-2; D might be TRBD1 (5 bases). Sequenced: blood. This TCR came from a human donor in good health. The CDR3 is CASSRGHGYTF. The CDR3 nucleotides are TGTGCCAGCAGCCGGGGCCATGGCTACACCTTC.